Below are 21 T cell receptor beta chains sequenced from a single sample in a study of beta chain features in type 1 diabetes. Study findings and constraints: For Type 1 diabetes patients, all four CD4+ subsets carried TCRB CDR3s that were moderately but significantly shorter.

Their target antigens are unknown. Expressed TCRB transcripts were sequenced, since all the RNA that had been isolated was reverse transcribed. Profiling relied on immunoSEQ multiplex PCR, and the TCRdb table lists in-frame clones only, not all of them. The repertoire includes approximately 44,000 clones, 66% of them detected once, and more than 2% sits in the top ten. The sample was Tregs from blood. Source of these receptors: a woman aged 18-35 years with type 1 diabetes.

The J gene is TRBJ2-2, the V gene TRBV4-3; 9 bases are a match to TRBD2. Germline-derived CDR1 and CDR2 are LGHNA and YSLEER. The CDR3 totals 15 residues. With 2 bases clipped from V and 2 bases from J, the junction kept 0 bases outside the gene matches. This CDR3 reads CASSQLAGNTGELFF. As DNA, the CDR3 is TGCGCCAGCAGCCAACTAGCGGGAAACACCGGGGAGCTGTTTTTT.

In this sample, this clone turned up once. The gene calls are TRBV7-9 and TRBJ1-2; D call uncertain. CDR1 and CDR2 from the germline V gene are SEHNR and FQNEAQ (reference sequence). V shed 0 bases and J shed 6 bases, with 11 bases lying between them. The CDR3 length is 14 residues. CDR3 sequence: CASSLARYNDGYTF. In nucleotides, the CDR3 is TGTGCCAGCAGCTTAGCGCGGTATAATGATGGCTACACCTTC.

This clone was seen a few times. The chain has TRBV7-9 and TRBJ1-5, with 9 bases aligning to TRBD1. J lost 10 bases, V lost 5 bases, and 6 bases had no gene match. CDR3 length: 13 residues. Germline-derived CDR1 and CDR2 are SEHNR and FQNEAQ (reference sequence). In DNA form, the CDR3 reads TGTGCCAGCAGCGGGACAGGGAATTATCCCCAGCATTTT. Translation: CASSGTGNYPQHF.

This clone has a handful of counts. Mismatch with germline at one junction end may stem from a read error. The chain carries TRBV28 and TRBJ2-5; 8 positions match TRBD1. The germline V gene has CDR1 MDHEN and CDR2 SYDVKM. The CDR3 loop spans 14 amino acids. Here the CDR3 reads CASSPGQGLRVPNF. The DNA for the CDR3 is TGTGCCAGCAGTCCCGGACAGGGCCTAAGGGTCCCCAACTTC.

This clone was detected only once. The V gene is TRBV6-5, the J gene TRBJ2-1, with 7 bases aligning to TRBD1. CDR3 length equals 12 residues. V was pared by 9 bases and J by 9 bases, with 8 bases of the junction left unmatched. Germline V gene sequence: CDR1 MNHEY, CDR2 SVGAGI. This chain's CDR3 is CASGQGVGEQFF. In nucleotides, the CDR3 is TGTGCCAGTGGGCAGGGGGTGGGTGAGCAGTTCTTC.

The gene calls are TRBV20-1 and TRBJ2-7; D is unclear. The V end was cut by 3 bases, the J end by 6 bases, with 9 bases between. Germline CDR1 reads DFQATT; CDR2 reads SNEGSKA (reference sequence). The CDR3 runs 11 residues. The CDR3 is CSARVRSEQYF. CDR3 coding DNA: TGCAGTGCTAGGGTTCGGTCCGAGCAGTACTTC.

By its share, this clone is medium-sized. This chain joins TRBV19 and TRBJ2-1, with a tentative D call TRBD2 (6 bases). Trimming stripped 0 bases from V and 2 bases from J, with 20 bases between. The CDR3 sequence is 19 residues long. Germline-derived CDR1 and CDR2 are LNHDA and SQIVND (reference sequence). For the CDR3, the DNA is TGTGCCAGTAGTATAGAGACGGTGGTAAGGGCGGGACCCTACAATGAGCAGTTCTTC. Translated, it gives CASSIETVVRAGPYNEQFF.

Of note for this clone: A junction end diverges from the germline sequence, so it may reflect a read error. The rearrangement links TRBV28 to TRBJ2-6, with 7 positions matching TRBD2. Germline V CDR1 and CDR2: MDHEN, SYDVKM. This CDR3 has 15 amino acids. The CDR3 bases are TGTGCCAGCAGGGGAGGGAGCTCTGGGGCCAACGTCCGGACTTTC. Translated, it gives CASRGGSSGANVRTF.

The chain joins TRBV5-1 to TRBJ1-5, with 7 bases that match TRBD1. With 4 bases clipped from V and 6 bases from J, the junction kept 7 bases outside the gene matches. This CDR3 has 14 amino acids. Germline CDR1 and CDR2: SGHRS and YFSETQ. CDR3 coding DNA: TGCGCCAGCAGCGATAGCCAGGGGGGTCAGCCCCAGCATTTT. This translates into CASSDSQGGQPQHF.

This chain connects TRBV5-1 to TRBJ1-1, with D maybe TRBD1 (5 bases). V gave up 3 bases and J gave up 0 bases, with 12 bases separating them. This CDR3 region has 15 residues. In germline, CDR1 is SGHRS, CDR2 YFSETQ. This chain's CDR3 is CASSSGPGLNTEAFF. CDR3 nucleotides: TGCGCCAGCAGCTCTGGTCCAGGGTTGAACACTGAAGCTTTCTTT. Combining the CDR3 with reference TRBV5-1 and TRBJ1-1 gives the whole variable domain KAGVTQTPRYLIKTRGQQVTLSCSPISGHRSVSWYQQTPGQGLQFLFEYFSETQRNKGNFPGRFSGRQFSNSRSEMNVSTLELGDSALYLCASSSGPGLNTEAFFGQGTRLTVV.

The rearrangement joins TRBV29-1 to TRBJ1-5, with 9 bases lining up with TRBD1. Germline V CDR1 and CDR2: SQVTM, ANQGSEA. This CDR3 spans 14 amino acids. V trimming: 5 bases; J trimming: 5 bases; junction bases outside the gene matches: 7. As DNA, the CDR3 is TGCAGCGTTAAAGGACAGGGGACTGATCAGCCCCAGCATTTT. Its protein is CSVKGQGTDQPQHF.

The V gene is TRBV27, the J gene TRBJ2-5; D ambiguous. Germline values: CDR1 MNHEY, CDR2 SMNVEV (reference sequence). Between the trimmed V and J ends, which lost 4 bases and 5 bases, there was a span of 11 bases. The CDR3 runs 13 residues. CDR3 residues: CASSSPARETQYF. DNA for the CDR3: TGTGCCAGCAGTTCCCCCGCCCGGGAGACCCAGTACTTC.

The chain links TRBV5-5 to TRBJ2-3; the D gene is possibly TRBD1 (5 bases). Germline values: CDR1 SGHKS, CDR2 YYEKEE (reference sequence). This CDR3 region has 16 residues. V lost 4 bases and J lost 0, with 15 bases in between. CDR3 sequence (DNA): TGTGCCAGCAGCGTGGTAGGGGCCCCGAGCACAGATACGCAGTATTTT. This codes for CASSVVGAPSTDTQYF.

The table lists this clone with a few counts. The rearrangement uses TRBV6-5 and TRBJ1-2, with 12 nucleotides matching TRBD1. Germline CDR1 MNHEY, CDR2 SVGAGI. The junction had 10 bases not matched to a gene; V was cut back by 6 bases and J by 8 bases. This CDR3 has 15 amino acids. This chain's CDR3 is CASRGQGAASGGYTF. The CDR3 DNA reads as TGTGCCAGCAGGGGACAGGGGGCTGCCAGCGGCGGCTACACCTTC.

This chain connects TRBV4-2 to TRBJ2-6, with D tentatively TRBD1 (5 bases). Germline V gives CDR1 LGHNA, CDR2 YNFKEQ. The CDR3 has 16 amino acids. Trimming cost V 4 bases and J 0 bases, with 10 bases left between them. The CDR3 protein is CASSREQASGANVLTF. The CDR3 nucleotides are TGTGCCAGCAGCCGCGAACAGGCCTCTGGGGCCAACGTCCTGACTTTC.

This clone was counted once. The chain is built from TRBV18 and TRBJ2-2; TRBD2 matches at 8 bases. The CDR3 loop spans 17 amino acids. The germline CDR1 and CDR2 sequences are KGHSH and LQKENI. Germline trimming cut 0 bases from V and 3 bases from J; bases unmatched to any gene: 6. The CDR3 spells CASSPPSSGGYTGELFF. The CDR3 DNA reads as TGTGCCAGCTCACCACCCTCCAGCGGGGGTTACACCGGGGAGCTGTTTTTT.

The table lists this clone with a few counts. This sequence joins TRBV18 and TRBJ1-1, with a possible D match to TRBD1 (6 bases). V was cut by 3 bases and J by 4 bases, with 9 bases left in between. CDR3 length: 13 residues. Germline lookup yields CDR1 KGHSH and CDR2 LQKENI. In DNA form, the CDR3 reads TGTGCCAGCTCACCGATAGGGGGCACTGAAGCTTTCTTT. It encodes CASSPIGGTEAFF.

The chain has TRBV29-1 and TRBJ1-2; TRBD1 matches 8 bases. Germline assignment: CDR1 SQVTM and CDR2 ANQGSEA. This CDR3 contains 13 residues. Germline trimming cut 7 bases from V and 0 bases from J; bases unmatched to any gene: 4. The CDR3 here is CSAMTGANYGYTF. The CDR3 bases are TGCAGCGCCATGACAGGGGCTAACTATGGCTACACCTTC.

The chain carries TRBV10-3 and TRBJ2-2; D remains unclear. V was shortened by 6 bases and J by 4 bases, with 3 bases between the two germline ends. CDR1 and CDR2 (germline): ENHRY, SYGVKD. The CDR3 contains 11 residues. CDR3: CAIRATGELFF. Here the CDR3 DNA reads TGTGCCATCAGAGCCACCGGGGAGCTGTTTTTT.

The J gene is TRBJ2-7, the V gene TRBV28; D call uncertain. This CDR3 has 13 residues. From germline, CDR1 is MDHEN and CDR2 SYDVKM. V was shortened by 3 bases and J by 2 bases, with 8 bases between the two germline ends. The CDR3, as DNA: TGTGCCAGCAGTTTGGGCAGCCCCTACGAGCAGTACTTC. This gives the protein CASSLGSPYEQYF.

The chain carries TRBV29-1 and TRBJ1-4; D remains ambiguous. Trimming removed 4 bases from V and 4 bases from J, with 13 bases in between. Germline CDR1 SQVTM, CDR2 ANQGSEA. The CDR3 contains 14 residues. This CDR3 is CSVASGLGNEKLFF. In DNA form, the CDR3 reads TGCAGCGTTGCATCGGGATTGGGTAATGAAAAACTGTTTTTT. Drawing the rest from reference TRBV29-1 and TRBJ1-4, the complete variable domain is SAVISQKPSRDICQRGTSLTIQCQVDSQVTMMFWYRQQPGQSLTLIATANQGSEATYESGFVIDKFPISRPNLTFSTLTVSNMSPEDSSIYLCSVASGLGNEKLFFGSGTQLSVL.